These T cell receptor beta chains were read from a single sample in a study of blood T cell repertoires in COVID-19. Using immunoSEQ multiplex PCR, the repertoire was profiled, and TCRdb retains in-frame clones only, with some absent. The profile shows around 240,000 clones, roughly 88% of them singletons. The sample taken for sequencing was PBMCs or T cells enriched from blood (not recorded which). Receptors were obtained from a woman aged 50 to 60 who had recovered from COVID-19. The CDR3 runs from the conserved cysteine through the conserved F or W. Each record gives: clone size, V gene, D gene, J gene, CDR3 DNA, CDR3 protein. D genes are given only for firm matches. Not every row has a clone size; where given, it reads once, few, many or a size class.

size: .; V: TRBV19; D: TRBD1; J: TRBJ1-6; DNA: TGTGCCAGTAGTGTCACAGGGGATGATTCACCCCTCCACTTT; CDR3: CASSVTGDDSPLHF
size: .; V: TRBV5-4; D: TRBD1; J: TRBJ2-3; DNA: TGTGCCAGCAGAGAGCCGGGACAGAGCACAGATACGCAGTATTTT; CDR3: CASREPGQSTDTQYF
size: .; V: TRBV9; D: TRBD2; J: TRBJ2-7; DNA: TGTGCCAGCAGCAAAGGTTTGGGACTAGCGGAACTAGAGCAGTACTTC; CDR3: CASSKGLGLAELEQYF
size: once; V: TRBV6-2/TRBV6-3; D: .; J: TRBJ2-7; DNA: TGTGCCAGCAGTTCTAGACTTGCGGGACAGAGGGTGACTGGCGAGCAGTACTTC; CDR3: CASSSRLAGQRVTGEQYF
size: .; V: TRBV5-1; D: .; J: TRBJ2-7; DNA: TGCGCCAGCAGCCTTAGCACATCGACCTACGAGCAGTACTTC; CDR3: CASSLSTSTYEQYF
size: .; V: TRBV24-1; D: TRBD1; J: TRBJ2-5; DNA: TGTGCCACCAGTGATTTGAAGAGGGGACAGGGGGCGGGAGAGACCCAGTACTTC; CDR3: CATSDLKRGQGAGETQYF
size: .; V: TRBV5-4; D: TRBD2; J: TRBJ2-7; DNA: TGTGCCAGCAGCGCCATTACGACTAGCGGGAGTTACGAGCAGTACTTC; CDR3: CASSAITTSGSYEQYF
size: few; V: TRBV2; D: .; J: TRBJ2-3; DNA: TGTGCCAGCAGTGAAGGGCTCGGGTCGGATACGCAGTATTTT; CDR3: CASSEGLGSDTQYF
size: .; V: TRBV12-3/TRBV12-4; D: .; J: TRBJ2-2; DNA: TGTGCCAGCAGCCAGACCGGGGAGCTGTTTTTT; CDR3: CASSQTGELFF
size: .; V: TRBV27; D: TRBD1; J: TRBJ1-5; DNA: TGTGCCACCGCAGACAGGGGCCCCAATCAGCCCCAGCATTTT; CDR3: CATADRGPNQPQHF
size: .; V: TRBV7-9; D: TRBD1; J: TRBJ1-1; DNA: TGTGCCAGCAGCTCCGGACAGGGGGACACTGAAGCTTTCTTT; CDR3: CASSSGQGDTEAFF
size: .; V: TRBV9; D: .; J: TRBJ1-2; DNA: TGTGCCAGCAGCGGAGGGCTGACTAACTATGGCTACACCTTC; CDR3: CASSGGLTNYGYTF
size: .; V: TRBV6-5; D: .; J: TRBJ1-3; DNA: TGTGCCAGCAGTTCCACAGAACAGCCCGGAAACACCATATATTTT; CDR3: CASSSTEQPGNTIYF
size: .; V: TRBV3-1/TRBV3-2; D: .; J: TRBJ1-1; DNA: TGTGCCAGCAGCCAAGTGTCGGGTATAGCTTTCTTT; CDR3: CASSQVSGIAFF
size: .; V: TRBV19; D: TRBD2; J: TRBJ2-1; DNA: TGTGCCAGTAGTCCCGGGACTAGCGGGAGTGGGTTCTTC; CDR3: CASSPGTSGSGFF
size: .; V: TRBV27; D: TRBD1; J: TRBJ1-1; DNA: TGTGCCAGCAAGTCACAGGGGGGGAACACTGAAGCTTTCTTT; CDR3: CASKSQGGNTEAFF
size: .; V: TRBV5-1; D: .; J: TRBJ1-2; DNA: TGCGCCAGCAGCTTGGACAGGAGAAAGGATGGCTACACCTTC; CDR3: CASSLDRRKDGYTF
size: once; V: TRBV9; D: .; J: TRBJ2-1; DNA: TGTGCCAGCAGCTGGGGGGATGAGCAGTTCTTC; CDR3: CASSWGDEQFF
size: .; V: TRBV7-6; D: TRBD1; J: TRBJ1-1; DNA: TGTGCCAGCAGCCCCCCCGGACAGGGCCAGGAGACTGAAGCTTTCTTT; CDR3: CASSPPGQGQETEAFF
size: .; V: TRBV3-1/TRBV3-2; D: .; J: TRBJ2-5; DNA: TGTGCCAGCAGCCAAGACTCGGGTTTACAAGAGACCCAGTACTTC; CDR3: CASSQDSGLQETQYF
size: .; V: TRBV28; D: .; J: TRBJ2-7; DNA: .; CDR3: CASVGPGQGIYEQYF
size: once; V: TRBV15; D: .; J: TRBJ2-1; DNA: TGTGCCACCAGCTCCAGGGGGGAGTCCCACAATGAGCAGTTCTTC; CDR3: CATSSRGESHNEQFF
size: .; V: TRBV5-1; D: TRBD1; J: TRBJ1-6; DNA: TGCGCCAGCAGCGCCTTACAGGGGAATAATTCACCCCTCCACTTT; CDR3: CASSALQGNNSPLHF
size: .; V: TRBV5-1; D: TRBD1; J: TRBJ1-1; DNA: TGCGCCAGCAGCAGGCGGACAGGCATCGCTGAAGCTTTCTTT; CDR3: CASSRRTGIAEAFF
size: .; V: TRBV21-1; D: .; J: TRBJ2-7; DNA: TGTGCCAGCAGCATCTACGACAGGGGGTCCTACGAGCAGTACTTC; CDR3: CASSIYDRGSYEQYF
size: .; V: TRBV4-1; D: TRBD1; J: TRBJ2-3; DNA: TGCGCCAGCAGCCGAACCGGGACAGGATACACAGATACGCAGTATTTT; CDR3: CASSRTGTGYTDTQYF
size: .; V: TRBV5-1; D: .; J: TRBJ1-2; DNA: TGCGCCAGCAGCCTCGACATTTATGGCTACACCTTC; CDR3: CASSLDIYGYTF
size: .; V: TRBV11-1; D: .; J: TRBJ2-2; DNA: TGTGCCAGCAGCTTAGTCGGGAGTAACACCGGGGAGCTGTTTTTT; CDR3: CASSLVGSNTGELFF
size: .; V: TRBV5-1; D: .; J: TRBJ1-3; DNA: TGCGCCAGCAGCGACTCCCTAAGCTCTGGAAACACCATATATTTT; CDR3: CASSDSLSSGNTIYF
size: .; V: TRBV21-1; D: .; J: TRBJ1-2; DNA: TGTGCCAGGAACCGGGGCTATGGCTACACCTTC; CDR3: CARNRGYGYTF
size: .; V: TRBV2; D: .; J: TRBJ1-5; DNA: TGTGCCAGCTGTGGACAGTTACTTAGCAATCAGCCCCAGCATTTT; CDR3: CASCGQLLSNQPQHF
size: .; V: TRBV4-2; D: .; J: TRBJ1-1; DNA: TGTGCCAGCAGCCAAGCAGGGACTGAAGCTTTCTTT; CDR3: CASSQAGTEAFF
size: .; V: TRBV7-9; D: TRBD1; J: TRBJ1-2; DNA: TGTGCCAGCAGGGGGACCGGGACAGGCTATGGCTACACCTTC; CDR3: CASRGTGTGYGYTF
size: .; V: TRBV27; D: TRBD1; J: TRBJ1-4; DNA: TGTGCCAGCAGTCAGGACAGGGGGCTAAGCGAAAAACTGTTTTTT; CDR3: CASSQDRGLSEKLFF
size: few; V: TRBV27; D: .; J: TRBJ1-2; DNA: TGTGCCAGCAGTCTCACAGGGATTTATGGCTACACCTTC; CDR3: CASSLTGIYGYTF
size: .; V: TRBV3-1/TRBV3-2; D: .; J: TRBJ2-1; DNA: TGTGCCAGCAGCCAAGTTAGCGGATCCTACAATGAGCAGTTCTTC; CDR3: CASSQVSGSYNEQFF
size: .; V: TRBV5-1; D: TRBD1; J: TRBJ1-1; DNA: TGCGCCAGCAGCCCGGGACAGGGTGGGAGAATTGAAGCTTTCTTT; CDR3: CASSPGQGGRIEAFF
size: once; V: TRBV28; D: .; J: TRBJ1-3; DNA: TGTGCCAGCAGCCCGTGGGGGGTACTAAGCTCTGGAAACACCATATATTTT; CDR3: CASSPWGVLSSGNTIYF
size: .; V: TRBV9; D: TRBD2; J: TRBJ2-3; DNA: TGTGCCAGCAGCGTGGGGGGGTCCACAGATACGCAGTATTTT; CDR3: CASSVGGSTDTQYF
size: .; V: TRBV5-6; D: .; J: TRBJ1-1; DNA: TGTGCCAGCAGCTTGGGGGGGCTGAACACTGAAGCTTTCTTT; CDR3: CASSLGGLNTEAFF
size: .; V: TRBV7-9; D: .; J: TRBJ2-5; DNA: TGTGCCAGCAGCTTTCTCGGGGGTGCAGTAGAGACCCAGTACTTC; CDR3: CASSFLGGAVETQYF
size: .; V: TRBV19; D: TRBD1; J: TRBJ1-2; DNA: TGTGCCAGTAGTTTGGGACAGGGGGCGGCTGGCTACACCTTC; CDR3: CASSLGQGAAGYTF